This T cell receptor (beta chain) comes out of a study of regulatory T cells in long-lasting Graves disease. According to the study, TCR beta libraries were built with iRepertoire HTBI primers and CDR3-region Arm-PCR. Via MiXCR, TCRdb re-called the multiplex PCR reads, giving one row per CDR3 protein. The sample includes around 420,000 distinct CDR3 sequences, 15% of them seen just once. This CDR3 contains 18 residues. Trimming took 1 base from V and 0 from J, leaving 20 bases between them. CDR1 is SGHNT, CDR2 YYREEE, per germline (reference sequence). This clonotype has just a few counts. The sample's time point: newly diagnosed GD, antithyroid drugs for less than 3 months. RNA extracted from PBMCs served as the sequencing template. Per American Thyroid Association guidelines, Graves' disease was diagnosed. These data also formed part of another study, on T cells in Graves' hyperthyroidism and ophthalmopathy.

V is TRBV5-4 and J is TRBJ2-7; D is possibly TRBD2 (7 bases). This TCR was sampled from a woman aged 40-49 years with Graves disease. Sequenced material: peripheral blood mononuclear cells (PBMCs), taken at new diagnosis, from a patient treated with antithyroid drugs. The CDR3 region has the DNA TGTGCCAGCAGCTTGAGGACCCGGGGGGCGGGGAGCTCCTACGAGCAGTACTTC. This encodes CASSLRTRGAGSSYEQYF. Full variable domain (remainder filled in from reference TRBV5-4 and TRBJ2-7): ETGVTQSPTHLIKTRGQQVTLRCSSQSGHNTVSWYQQALGQGPQFIFQYYREEENGRGNFPPRFSGLQFPNYSSELNVNALELDDSALYLCASSLRTRGAGSSYEQYFGPGTRLTVT.